Listed here are 12 T cell receptor beta chains from one sample, sequenced in a study of T cells in Graves' hyperthyroidism and ophthalmopathy. Amplification of TCR beta CDR3 regions was performed using RNA transcripts as template. Carried out on the TCR CDR3, a first-round RT-PCR used the HTBI primer set. TCRdb recomputed calls from the multiplex PCR reads with MiXCR, one row per CDR3 protein. The data hold roughly 57,000 distinct CDR3 sequences, with roughly 50% observed a single time. The sequenced sample was blood. The source of these receptors is a woman aged 60-75 years with Graves' ophthalmopathy.

This clonotype was recorded many times. This sequence joins TRBV5-1 and TRBJ1-6; no clear D. Trimming removed 3 bases from V and 0 bases from J, with 22 bases in between. The CDR3 runs 20 residues. Germline CDR1 is SGHRS and CDR2 is YFSETQ. For the CDR3, the DNA is TGCGCCAGCAGCTCGGAGGGTTTGCGGCAGCGGAGCTCCTATAATTCACCCCTCCACTTT. This translates into CASSSEGLRQRSSYNSPLHF.

V is TRBV16 and J is TRBJ1-6; a possible D gene is TRBD1 (5 bases). The CDR3 is 15 amino acids. The V and J ends lost 2 bases and 7 bases respectively, with 12 bases between them. Germline V gene data show CDR1 as KGHSY and CDR2 as FQNENV. The CDR3 loop is CASSQEQGVNSPLHF. As DNA, the CDR3 is TGTGCCAGCAGCCAAGAGCAGGGAGTGAATTCACCCCTCCACTTT.

This clonotype was recorded at least ten times. V and J are TRBV7-2 and TRBJ2-3, with D perhaps matching TRBD1 or TRBD2 (5 bases each). The CDR3 consists of 14 residues. Germline CDR1 and CDR2: SGHTA and FQGNSA. V lost 5 bases and J lost 8, with 17 bases in between. The CDR3 protein is CASSDLAERGTQYF. The CDR3 DNA reads as TGTGCCAGCAGCGACCTAGCCGAGAGGGGTACGCAGTATTTT.

This clonotype was counted a few times. Here the CDR3 omits its conserved ending phenylalanine or tryptophan, so a read error is the likely source. The DNA is left out, because the CDR3 cannot be placed on it with certainty; the CDR3 is given as TCRdb lists it. The chain joins TRBV7-2 to TRBJ1-1; no DNA check was done on the table's D call, TRBD1. The CDR3 numbers 13 amino acids, ends counted. Per germline, CDR1 SGHTA and CDR2 FQGNSA. This chain's CDR3 is CASSFRDRSLSFS.

In its sample, this clonotype was seen a few times. A read error is likely, as this CDR3 ends without the conserved phenylalanine or tryptophan. Because the CDR3's place on the DNA is in doubt, the DNA is left out and the CDR3 is given as listed by TCRdb. V gene TRBV28 combines with J gene TRBJ2-5; the D call of TRBD1 is as the table states it, not checked on the DNA. 15 amino acids form the CDR3, both terminal residues included. Germline assignment: CDR1 MDHEN and CDR2 SYDVKM. The chain's CDR3 is CASLGGGRNGYTFGS.

The chain couples TRBV20-1 to TRBJ1-2; D perhaps matches TRBD1 (5 bases). With 5 bases removed from V and 8 bases from J, the gap between germline ends came to 21 bases. This CDR3 spans 14 amino acids. Germline loops: CDR1 DFQATT, CDR2 SNEGSKA (reference sequence). CDR3 DNA sequence: TGCAGTGCTTTGACTAGCGGGGGGTCGTCGGGCTACACCTTC. It codes for CSALTSGGSSGYTF.

The genes are TRBV2 and TRBJ1-1; weak D call: TRBD1 (5 bases). Germline V gene sequence: CDR1 SNHLY, CDR2 FYNNEI. The CDR3 has 12 residues. V was pared by 7 bases and J by 5 bases, with 11 bases between. CDR3 region: CASKREGTEAFF. CDR3 coding DNA: TGTGCCAGCAAGAGGGAGGGGACTGAAGCTTTCTTT.

This clonotype was counted at least ten times. The chain couples TRBV12-3 or TRBV12-4 to TRBJ1-2, with a tentative D call TRBD1 (5 bases). The CDR3 totals 14 residues. Trimming cost V 6 bases and J 1 base, with 12 bases left between them. The CDR3 region has the DNA TGTGCCAGCAGGCGACAGAACCGTAACTATGGCTACACCTTC. Its protein is CASRRQNRNYGYTF.

The rearrangement links TRBV5-1 to TRBJ2-7, with TRBD2 identical over 10 bases. Germline loops: CDR1 SGHRS, CDR2 YFSETQ. The CDR3 has 19 amino acids. V lost 0 bases and J lost 1; bases outside the gene matches: 13. The CDR3 DNA reads as TGCGCCAGCAGCTTGGCCCTAGCGGGAGCTTCAGTCACGTCCTACGAGCAGTACTTC. It is translated as CASSLALAGASVTSYEQYF. The complete variable domain, with remaining parts taken from reference TRBV5-1 and TRBJ2-7, reads KAGVTQTPRYLIKTRGQQVTLSCSPISGHRSVSWYQQTPGQGLQFLFEYFSETQRNKGNFPGRFSGRQFSNSRSEMNVSTLELGDSALYLCASSLALAGASVTSYEQYFGPGTRLTVT.

V and J are TRBV6-2 or TRBV6-3 and TRBJ2-3; D not certain. CDR1 and CDR2 (germline): MNHEY, SVGEGT. Trimming cost V 4 bases and J 3 bases, with 11 bases left between them. The CDR3 length is 14 residues. The CDR3 coding sequence is TGTGCCAGCAGTTCGGATGACACAACAGATACGCAGTATTTT. Translated: CASSSDDTTDTQYF.

In regard to this clonotype: At one end the junction does not follow the germline gene, possibly because of a read error. The genes are TRBV5-1 and TRBJ1-3; unclear D gene. CDR3 length: 13 residues. Germline V CDR1 and CDR2: SGHRS, YFSETQ. CDR3 region: CARSPSGGNTIYF. CDR3 DNA sequence: TGCGCCCGCAGCCCGAGCGGTGGAAACACCATATATTTT.

This sequence joins TRBV20-1 and TRBJ2-3, with a tentative D call TRBD1 (6 bases). The CDR3 loop spans 14 amino acids. Germline CDR1 DFQATT, CDR2 SNEGSKA (reference sequence). V lost 5 bases and J 2 bases, leaving 14 bases between the germline ends. The CDR3 spells CSALAGATTDTQYF. DNA for the CDR3: TGCAGTGCTCTAGCAGGGGCGACCACAGATACGCAGTATTTT.